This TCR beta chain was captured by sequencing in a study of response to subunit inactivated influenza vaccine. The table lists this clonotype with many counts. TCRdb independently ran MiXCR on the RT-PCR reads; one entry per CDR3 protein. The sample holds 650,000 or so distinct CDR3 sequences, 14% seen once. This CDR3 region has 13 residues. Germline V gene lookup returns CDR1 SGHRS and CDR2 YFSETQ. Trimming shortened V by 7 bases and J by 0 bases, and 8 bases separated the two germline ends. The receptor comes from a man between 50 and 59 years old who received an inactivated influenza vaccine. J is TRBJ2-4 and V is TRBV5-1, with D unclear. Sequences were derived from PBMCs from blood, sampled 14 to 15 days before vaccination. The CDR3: CASPRLAKNIQYF. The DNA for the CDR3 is TGCGCCAGCCCCCGCTTAGCCAAAAACATTCAGTACTTC.